Presented here are 13 T cell receptor beta chains from one specimen sequenced in a study of blood T cell repertoires in COVID-19. The assay was immunoSEQ multiplex PCR, and TCRdb's table has in-frame clones only and misses some. The sample records approximately 260,000 clones, 90% being singletons. The sample comprised peripheral blood. These receptors were obtained from a woman aged 55-70 years with COVID-19, enrolled during active disease.

The V call is TRBV3-1 (or the pseudogene TRBV3-2), the J call TRBJ1-1; 7 nucleotides agree with TRBD1. The CDR3 is made up of 13 amino acids. Looked up from germline, CDR1 is LGHDT and CDR2 is YNNKEL (reference sequence). With V trimmed by 5 bases and J by 8 bases, 8 bases remained unmatched. The CDR3 spells CASSGGGAGEAFF. The DNA for the CDR3 is TGTGCCAGCAGCGGAGGGGGCGCGGGGGAAGCTTTCTTT.

This clone was counted once. The chain employs TRBV5-4 and TRBJ2-7, with TRBD2 matching over 13 bases. The CDR3 is 16 residues long. Germline V gives CDR1 SGHNT, CDR2 YYREEE (reference sequence). V trimming: 0 bases; J trimming: 5 bases; junction bases outside the gene matches: 5. CDR3 sequence reads: CASSLELAGGPDEQYF. The DNA for the CDR3 is TGTGCCAGCAGCTTGGAACTAGCGGGGGGGCCGGACGAGCAGTACTTC.

The gene calls are TRBV19 and TRBJ1-1; possible D gene TRBD1, 6 bases. The CDR3 totals 15 residues. The germline V gene encodes CDR1 LNHDA and CDR2 SQIVND (reference sequence). The ends were cut back, 5 bases at V and 0 bases at J, with 13 bases in the middle. The CDR3 reads CASSSPQGMNTEAFF. The CDR3 coding sequence is TGTGCCAGTAGTTCACCCCAGGGGATGAACACTGAAGCTTTCTTT.

The chain uses TRBV15 and TRBJ2-7, with 10 bases fitting TRBD1. V trimming: 1 base; J trimming: 4 bases; junction bases outside the gene matches: 4. Germline-derived CDR1 and CDR2 are LNHNV and YYDKDF (reference sequence). The CDR3 has 15 amino acids. Here the CDR3 reads CATSRATGGSYEQYF. The CDR3 coding sequence is TGTGCCACCAGCAGAGCGACAGGGGGCTCGTACGAGCAGTACTTC.

The gene calls are TRBV9 and TRBJ1-2; a possible D gene is TRBD1 (5 bases). Per the germline V gene, CDR1 is SGDLS and CDR2 is YYNGEE. CDR3 length: 13 amino acids. V gave up 0 bases and J gave up 8 bases, with 11 bases separating them. CDR3 nucleotides: TGTGCCAGCAGCGTAGGGGGGGTGTACGGCTACACCTTC. This encodes CASSVGGVYGYTF.

The chain couples TRBV7-9 to TRBJ2-2; TRBD1 is a possible D gene (6 bases). Trimming cost V 5 bases and J 4 bases, with 14 bases left between them. The CDR3 has 15 amino acids. Germline V gene lookup returns CDR1 SEHNR and CDR2 FQNEAQ (reference sequence). CDR3 DNA: TGTGCCAGCAGCGCTTACAGGGTAGGCACCGGGGAGCTGTTTTTT. Amino acid sequence: CASSAYRVGTGELFF.

This chain uses TRBV14 with TRBJ2-7; 8 bases map to TRBD2. The CDR3 is 15 residues long. The V gene's germline CDR1 is SGHDN and CDR2 FVKESK. The J segment lost 2 bases and the V segment lost 0 bases, leaving 3 bases of the junction unmatched. The CDR3 spells CASSQDSSGTYEQYF. CDR3 bases: TGTGCCAGCAGCCAAGACAGTAGCGGGACCTACGAGCAGTACTTC.

The gene calls are TRBV19 and TRBJ2-1; TRBD2 aligns across 16 bases. The CDR3 has 19 amino acids. Germline loops: CDR1 LNHDA, CDR2 SQIVND (reference sequence). The junction had 9 bases not matched to a gene; V was cut back by 6 bases and J by 1 base. CDR3 DNA sequence: TGTGCCAGTAGCTCACCGGGACTAGCGGGGGGGCCTTCCTACAATGAGCAGTTCTTC. Translated, it gives CASSSPGLAGGPSYNEQFF.

V is TRBV9 and J is TRBJ1-6; D gene unclear. The V gene lost 3 bases and the J gene lost 4 bases, with 8 bases spanning the gap. Germline values: CDR1 SGDLS, CDR2 YYNGEE. This CDR3 is built from 14 residues. The CDR3 loop is CASSDGNYNSPLHF. Here the CDR3 DNA reads TGTGCCAGCAGCGACGGGAATTATAATTCACCCCTCCACTTT.

This chain joins TRBV10-3 and TRBJ2-5, with D possibly TRBD2 on 6 matching bases. Germline lookup yields CDR1 ENHRY and CDR2 SYGVKD. V lost 9 bases and J lost 3, with 11 bases in between. This CDR3 spans 12 amino acids. In DNA form, the CDR3 reads TGTGCCATTCGGGGGACCAAAGAGACCCAGTACTTC. This translates into CAIRGTKETQYF.

This rearrangement joins TRBV6-5 to TRBJ1-1; D is possibly TRBD1 (5 bases). The ends were cut back, 0 bases at V and 1 base at J, with 9 bases in the middle. The CDR3 totals 15 residues. The V gene's germline CDR1 is MNHEY and CDR2 SVGAGI. The CDR3, as DNA: TGTGCCAGCAGTTACTCAGGGGCCGGGAACACTGAAGCTTTCTTT. It codes for CASSYSGAGNTEAFF.

This rearrangement joins TRBV6-2 or TRBV6-3 to TRBJ1-5, with no clear D. The CDR3 runs to 14 residues. V was trimmed by 6 bases and J by 1 base, leaving 10 bases between them. CDR1 MNHEY and CDR2 SVGEGT come from the germline V gene. The CDR3 sequence is CASSPLLSNQPQHF. Written as DNA, the CDR3 is TGTGCCAGCAGCCCATTATTAAGCAATCAGCCCCAGCATTTT.

V gene TRBV4-1 combines with J gene TRBJ2-2; 8 bases are a match to TRBD1. Germline-derived CDR1 and CDR2 are MGHRA and YSYEKL. This CDR3 spans 15 amino acids. V shed 2 bases, J shed 7 bases, and the junction held 6 bases outside the gene matches. This CDR3 reads CASSQLTGVSGELFF. CDR3 DNA sequence: TGCGCCAGCAGCCAACTGACAGGGGTGAGCGGGGAGCTGTTTTTT.